This T cell receptor beta chain was documented in a study of T cells expressing NK-cell markers. Whole-study findings and limits: Each of about six donors carried dominant NKG2C+ clonotypes accounting for about 1.0-7.0% of CD8+ T cells.

CDR1 is LGHDT, CDR2 YNNKEL, per germline (reference sequence). This CDR3 has 14 amino acids. On this clonotype itself: Its antigen is still unknown.

Researchers built TCR beta cDNA using 5'RACE template switching with UMIs. TCRdb re-called the 5' RACE reads and catalogs CDR3 proteins one per entry, DNA excluded. The repertoire table contains approximately 460,000 distinct CDR3 sequences. Sequences were obtained from blood T cells: a sorted CD56 or NKG2C T cell subset, CD4+ or CD8+ T cells, or bulk PBMC T cells (not recorded which). The V and J genes are TRBV3-1 and TRBJ1-1. This TCR was sampled from a woman aged 18 to 75 in good health. CDR3 sequence: CASSQDLTNTEAFF.